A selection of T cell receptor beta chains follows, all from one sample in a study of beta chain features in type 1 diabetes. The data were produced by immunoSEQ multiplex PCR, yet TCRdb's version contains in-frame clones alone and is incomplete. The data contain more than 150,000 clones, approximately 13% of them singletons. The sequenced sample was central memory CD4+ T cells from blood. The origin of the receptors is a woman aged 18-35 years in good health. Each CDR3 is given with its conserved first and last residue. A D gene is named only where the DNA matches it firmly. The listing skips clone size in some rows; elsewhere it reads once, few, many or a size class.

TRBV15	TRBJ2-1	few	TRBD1	TGTGCCACCAGCGGGATATGGGACAGGGGGAATGAGCAGTTCTTC	CATSGIWDRGNEQFF
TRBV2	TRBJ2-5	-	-	TGTGCCAGCAGTTCCTTTCAGGGAATCCAAGAGACCCAGTACTTC	CASSSFQGIQETQYF
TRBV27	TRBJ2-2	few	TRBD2	TGTGCCAGCAGTTTAAGTCTAGCGGGAGCCACCGGGGAGCTGTTTTTT	CASSLSLAGATGELFF
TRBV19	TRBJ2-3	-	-	TGTGCCAGGCGGGAGAGTGGGGGCAGATGGACAGATACGCAGTATTTT	CARRESGGRWTDTQYF
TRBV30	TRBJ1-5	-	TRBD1	TGTGCCTGGAGTGTACAGGGGGATCAGCCCCAGCATTTT	CAWSVQGDQPQHF
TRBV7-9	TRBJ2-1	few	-	TGTGCCAGCAGCCCGAGCCGGGACTCAACCTTCGGCGATGAGCAGTTCTTC	CASSPSRDSTFGDEQFF
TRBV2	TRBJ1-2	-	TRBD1	TGTGCCAGCGTGGACAGGGGGCAGGACTATGGCTACACCTTC	CASVDRGQDYGYTF
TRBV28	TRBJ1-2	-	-	TGTGCCAGCTTTGGGCAGACCCTAAACTATGGCTACACCTTC	CASFGQTLNYGYTF
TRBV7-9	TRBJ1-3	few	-	TGTGCCAGCAGCTTAGGAGGTCTACTGGGTAACACCATATATTTT	CASSLGGLLGNTIYF
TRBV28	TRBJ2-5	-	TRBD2	TGTGCCAGCAGTTTGCCTTGGGGACTAGCGGTTCAAGAGACCCAGTACTTC	CASSLPWGLAVQETQYF